This is a list of T cell receptor beta chains from one sample in a study of blood T cell repertoires in COVID-19. The data were produced by immunoSEQ multiplex PCR, yet TCRdb's version contains in-frame clones alone and is incomplete. The sample lists roughly 100,000 clones; 89% were seen once. Material: peripheral blood. The receptors originated from a woman aged 55-70 years with acute or convalescent COVID-19. Both conserved end residues are trimmed from each CDR3.

J gene: TRBJ2-7; V gene: TRBV7-2; CDR3 length: 10; CDR3 protein: ASSGSGYEQY
J gene: TRBJ1-1; V gene: TRBV5-1; CDR3 length: 10; CDR3 protein: ASSSQGLEAF
J gene: TRBJ1-4; V gene: TRBV4-1; CDR3 length: 12; CDR3 protein: ASSQTGGGNKLF
J gene: TRBJ2-7; V gene: TRBV19; CDR3 length: 15; CDR3 protein: ASSILPGQGVGYEQY
J gene: TRBJ2-2; V gene: TRBV29-1; CDR3 length: 12; CDR3 protein: SAGQGAGTGELF
J gene: TRBJ2-1; V gene: TRBV6-5; CDR3 length: 10; CDR3 protein: ASTLDLNEQF
J gene: TRBJ2-3; V gene: TRBV5-4; CDR3 length: 13; CDR3 protein: ASSLGSASRDTQY
J gene: TRBJ1-2; V gene: TRBV6-6; CDR3 length: 12; CDR3 protein: ASSYSGYSYGYT
J gene: TRBJ2-5; V gene: TRBV4-1; CDR3 length: 12; CDR3 protein: ASSPQTRKETQY
J gene: TRBJ2-1; V gene: TRBV11-2; CDR3 length: 13; CDR3 protein: ASSLGLAGYNEQF
J gene: TRBJ1-3; V gene: TRBV19; CDR3 length: 14; CDR3 protein: ASSIPRGLSGNTIY
J gene: TRBJ1-2; V gene: TRBV2; CDR3 length: 11; CDR3 protein: ASSTRQAYGYT
J gene: TRBJ1-6; V gene: TRBV5-1; CDR3 length: 13; CDR3 protein: ASSLTGGNNSPLH
J gene: TRBJ2-5; V gene: TRBV5-1; CDR3 length: 11; CDR3 protein: ASSFGTQETQY
J gene: TRBJ1-1; V gene: TRBV23-1; CDR3 length: 13; CDR3 protein: ASSQNQQGSTEAF
J gene: TRBJ1-4; V gene: TRBV7-7; CDR3 length: 13; CDR3 protein: ASSPGGGANEKLF
J gene: TRBJ2-3; V gene: TRBV20-1; CDR3 length: 13; CDR3 protein: SASGGTISTDTQY
J gene: TRBJ2-5; V gene: TRBV7-9; CDR3 length: 14; CDR3 protein: ASSPLGGANLETQY
J gene: TRBJ2-1; V gene: TRBV9; CDR3 length: 13; CDR3 protein: ASSPGSGSDNEQF
J gene: TRBJ1-2; V gene: TRBV9; CDR3 length: 13; CDR3 protein: ASSPDSFVNYGYT
J gene: TRBJ1-5; V gene: TRBV27; CDR3 length: 12; CDR3 protein: ASSPGLGNQPQH
J gene: TRBJ2-7; V gene: TRBV5-1; CDR3 length: 12; CDR3 protein: ASSISGDGYEQY
J gene: TRBJ1-6; V gene: TRBV12-3/TRBV12-4; CDR3 length: 11; CDR3 protein: ASSLEGSSPLH
J gene: TRBJ1-5; V gene: TRBV7-8; CDR3 length: 11; CDR3 protein: ASGSYSNQPQH
J gene: TRBJ2-1; V gene: TRBV29-1; CDR3 length: 11; CDR3 protein: SVTLAALPEQF
J gene: TRBJ2-7; V gene: TRBV5-1; CDR3 length: 11; CDR3 protein: ASSLRTNYEQY
J gene: TRBJ2-3; V gene: TRBV5-1; CDR3 length: 14; CDR3 protein: ASRDGTGGAEDTQY
J gene: TRBJ1-2; V gene: TRBV11-3; CDR3 length: 10; CDR3 protein: ASSPPGGGYT
J gene: TRBJ1-2; V gene: TRBV19; CDR3 length: 12; CDR3 protein: ASSNGDPFYGYT
J gene: TRBJ2-1; V gene: TRBV7-7; CDR3 length: 14; CDR3 protein: ASSLNPGSANNEQF
J gene: TRBJ1-1; V gene: TRBV7-9; CDR3 length: 13; CDR3 protein: ASRAGTGGNTEAF
J gene: TRBJ1-5; V gene: TRBV27; CDR3 length: 13; CDR3 protein: ASSLNDGYNQPQH
J gene: TRBJ2-3; V gene: TRBV27; CDR3 length: 15; CDR3 protein: ASSFLAGGPGADTQY
J gene: TRBJ1-5; V gene: TRBV28; CDR3 length: 11; CDR3 protein: ASSLRGVWAQH
J gene: TRBJ1-2; V gene: TRBV6-5; CDR3 length: 12; CDR3 protein: ASSYTAGNYGYT
J gene: TRBJ1-6; V gene: TRBV10-2; CDR3 length: 12; CDR3 protein: ASRQTGINSPLH
J gene: TRBJ1-5; V gene: TRBV28; CDR3 length: 12; CDR3 protein: ASSPRTGYQPQH
J gene: TRBJ1-4; V gene: TRBV11-2; CDR3 length: 12; CDR3 protein: ASSPGTHNEKLF
J gene: TRBJ1-1; V gene: TRBV18; CDR3 length: 14; CDR3 protein: ASSLSQGVMNTEAF
J gene: TRBJ2-1; V gene: TRBV18; CDR3 length: 13; CDR3 protein: ASSPGTGRINEQF
J gene: TRBJ1-1; V gene: TRBV5-4; CDR3 length: 13; CDR3 protein: ASSIPQGKNTEAF
J gene: TRBJ2-5; V gene: TRBV28; CDR3 length: 14; CDR3 protein: ASSLSLAGRQETQY
J gene: TRBJ1-1; V gene: TRBV6-2/TRBV6-3; CDR3 length: 13; CDR3 protein: ASSWTPGYGTEAF
J gene: TRBJ1-2; V gene: TRBV7-3; CDR3 length: 13; CDR3 protein: ASSPSGQGHYGYT